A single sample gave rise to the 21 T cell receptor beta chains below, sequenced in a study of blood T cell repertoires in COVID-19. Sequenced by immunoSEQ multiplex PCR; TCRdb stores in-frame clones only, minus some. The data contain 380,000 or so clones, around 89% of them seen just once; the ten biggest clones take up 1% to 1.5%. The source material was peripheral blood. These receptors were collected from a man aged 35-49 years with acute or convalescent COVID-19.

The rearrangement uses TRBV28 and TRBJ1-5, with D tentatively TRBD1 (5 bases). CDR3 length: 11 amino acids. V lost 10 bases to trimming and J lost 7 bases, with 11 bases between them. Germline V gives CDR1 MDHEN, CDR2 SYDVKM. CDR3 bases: TGTGCCACCCGGCGGGGGCAGCCCCAGCATTTT. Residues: CATRRGQPQHF.

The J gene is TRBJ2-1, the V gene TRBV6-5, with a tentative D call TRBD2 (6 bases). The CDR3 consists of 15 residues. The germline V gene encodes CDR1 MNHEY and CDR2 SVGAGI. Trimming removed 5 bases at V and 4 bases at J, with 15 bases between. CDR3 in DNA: TGTGCCAGCAGTCCGACTCTCGGGAGTTACAATGAGCAGTTCTTC. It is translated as CASSPTLGSYNEQFF.

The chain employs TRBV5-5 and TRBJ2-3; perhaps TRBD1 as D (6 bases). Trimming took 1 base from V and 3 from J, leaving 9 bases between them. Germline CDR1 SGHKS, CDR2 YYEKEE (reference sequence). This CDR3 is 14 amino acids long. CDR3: CASSLYRVTDTQYF. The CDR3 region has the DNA TGTGCCAGCAGCTTGTACAGGGTGACAGATACGCAGTATTTT.

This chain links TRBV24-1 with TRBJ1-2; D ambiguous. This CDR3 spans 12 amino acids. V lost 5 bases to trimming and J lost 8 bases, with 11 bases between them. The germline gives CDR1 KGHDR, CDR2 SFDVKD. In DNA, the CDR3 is TGTGCCACCAGTGGGTCTGCGGGGGGCTACACCTTC. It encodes CATSGSAGGYTF.

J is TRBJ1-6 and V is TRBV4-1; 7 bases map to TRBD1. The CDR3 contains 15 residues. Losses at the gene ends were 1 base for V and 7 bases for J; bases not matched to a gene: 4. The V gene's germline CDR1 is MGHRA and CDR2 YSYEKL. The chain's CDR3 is CASSQAGTVNSPLHF. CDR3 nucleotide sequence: TGCGCCAGCAGCCAAGCCGGGACAGTAAATTCACCCCTCCACTTT.

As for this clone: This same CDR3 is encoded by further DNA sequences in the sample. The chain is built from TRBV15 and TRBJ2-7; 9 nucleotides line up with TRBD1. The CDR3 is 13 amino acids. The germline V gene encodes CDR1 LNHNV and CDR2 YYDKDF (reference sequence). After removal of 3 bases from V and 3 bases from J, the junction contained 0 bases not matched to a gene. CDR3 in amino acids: CATSRDRGYEQYF. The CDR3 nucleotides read TGTGCCACCAGCAGGGACAGGGGCTACGAGCAGTACTTC.

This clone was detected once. The CDR3 bases are TGTGCCAGCAGCTTCACAGGGCGCACTAATGAAAAACTGTTTTTT. It encodes CASSFTGRTNEKLFF. The chain couples TRBV5-6 to TRBJ1-4; a weak D match, TRBD1 (6 bases). Germline values: CDR1 SGHDT, CDR2 YYEEEE. Deletions cut 2 bases from V and 2 bases from J, with 10 bases between. The length of the CDR3 is 15 residues.

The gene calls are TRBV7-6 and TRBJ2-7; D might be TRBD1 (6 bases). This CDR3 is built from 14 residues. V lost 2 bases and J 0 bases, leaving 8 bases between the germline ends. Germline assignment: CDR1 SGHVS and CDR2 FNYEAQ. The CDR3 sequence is CASSLSRGSYEQYF. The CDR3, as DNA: TGTGCCAGCAGCTTATCCAGGGGCTCCTACGAGCAGTACTTC.

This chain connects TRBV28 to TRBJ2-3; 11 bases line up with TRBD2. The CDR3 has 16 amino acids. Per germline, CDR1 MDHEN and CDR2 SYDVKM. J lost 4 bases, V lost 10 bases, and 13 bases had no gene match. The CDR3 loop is CAIPTSGVGQADTQYF. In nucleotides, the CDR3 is TGTGCCATTCCGACTAGCGGGGTCGGACAGGCAGATACGCAGTATTTT. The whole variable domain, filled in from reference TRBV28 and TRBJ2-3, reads DVKVTQSSRYLVKRTGEKVFLECVQDMDHENMFWYRQDPGLGLRLIYFSYDVKMKEKGDIPEGYSVSREKKERFSLILESASTNQTSMYLCAIPTSGVGQADTQYFGPGTRLTVL.

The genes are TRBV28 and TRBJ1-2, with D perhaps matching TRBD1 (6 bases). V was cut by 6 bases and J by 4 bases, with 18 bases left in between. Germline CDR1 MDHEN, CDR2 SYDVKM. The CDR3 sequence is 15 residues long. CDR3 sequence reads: CASRARTAFPYGYTF. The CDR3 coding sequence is TGTGCCAGCAGGGCGAGGACAGCTTTTCCCTATGGCTACACCTTC.

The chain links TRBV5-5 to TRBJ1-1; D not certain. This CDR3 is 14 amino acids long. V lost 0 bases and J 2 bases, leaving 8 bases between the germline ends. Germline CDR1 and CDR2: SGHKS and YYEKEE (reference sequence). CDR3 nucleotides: TGTGCCAGCAGCTTGGCCCGCAGTAACACTGAAGCTTTCTTT. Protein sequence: CASSLARSNTEAFF.

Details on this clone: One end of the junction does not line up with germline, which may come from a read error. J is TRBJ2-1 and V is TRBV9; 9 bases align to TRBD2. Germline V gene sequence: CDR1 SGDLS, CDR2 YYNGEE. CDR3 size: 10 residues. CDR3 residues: CPPILAGKFF. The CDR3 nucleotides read TGCCCTCCCATCCTAGCGGGGAAGTTCTTC.

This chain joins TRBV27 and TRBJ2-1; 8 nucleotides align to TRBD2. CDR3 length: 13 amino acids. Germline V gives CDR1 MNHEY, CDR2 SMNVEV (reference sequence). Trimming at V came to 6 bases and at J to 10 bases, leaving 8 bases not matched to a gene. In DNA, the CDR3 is TGTGCCAGCAGCCGTTTAGCGGGGTTAGAGCAGTTCTTC. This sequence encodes CASSRLAGLEQFF.

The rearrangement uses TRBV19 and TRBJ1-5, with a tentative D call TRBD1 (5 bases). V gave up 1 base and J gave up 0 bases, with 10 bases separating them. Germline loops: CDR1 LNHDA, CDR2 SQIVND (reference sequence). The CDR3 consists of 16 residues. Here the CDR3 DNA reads TGTGCCAGTAGTATAGCAGGAGGGGCTAGCAATCAGCCCCAGCATTTT. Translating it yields CASSIAGGASNQPQHF.

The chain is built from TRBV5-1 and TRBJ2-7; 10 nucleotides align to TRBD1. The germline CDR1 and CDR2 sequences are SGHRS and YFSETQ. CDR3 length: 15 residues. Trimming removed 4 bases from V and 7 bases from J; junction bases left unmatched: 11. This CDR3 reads CASSHPGQGNGEQYF. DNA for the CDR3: TGCGCCAGCAGCCATCCGGGACAGGGGAATGGGGAGCAGTACTTC.

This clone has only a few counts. In DNA form, the CDR3 reads TGTGCCAGCAGTACTTATCATGGCTACACCTTC. It encodes CASSTYHGYTF. The V call is TRBV12-3 or TRBV12-4, the J call TRBJ1-2, with unresolved D. This CDR3 is 11 amino acids long. V gave up 5 bases and J gave up 6 bases, with 7 bases separating them.

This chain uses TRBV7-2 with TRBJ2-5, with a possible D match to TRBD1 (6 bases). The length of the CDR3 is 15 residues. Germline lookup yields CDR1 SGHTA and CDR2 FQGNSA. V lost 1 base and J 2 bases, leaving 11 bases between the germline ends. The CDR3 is CASSLVSGVQETQYF. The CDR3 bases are TGTGCCAGCAGCTTAGTGTCAGGGGTACAAGAGACCCAGTACTTC.

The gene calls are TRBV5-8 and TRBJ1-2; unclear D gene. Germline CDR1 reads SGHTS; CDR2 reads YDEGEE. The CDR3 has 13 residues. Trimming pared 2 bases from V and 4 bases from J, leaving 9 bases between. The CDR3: CASSFSTIYGYTF. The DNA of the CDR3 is TGTGCCAGCAGCTTCTCCACTATCTATGGCTACACCTTC.

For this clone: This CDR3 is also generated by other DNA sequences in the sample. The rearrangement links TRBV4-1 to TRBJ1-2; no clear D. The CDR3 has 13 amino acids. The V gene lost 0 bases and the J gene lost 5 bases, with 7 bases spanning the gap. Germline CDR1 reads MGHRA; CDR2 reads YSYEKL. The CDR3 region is CASSQDGGYGYTF. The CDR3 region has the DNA TGCGCCAGCAGCCAAGATGGCGGATATGGCTACACCTTC.

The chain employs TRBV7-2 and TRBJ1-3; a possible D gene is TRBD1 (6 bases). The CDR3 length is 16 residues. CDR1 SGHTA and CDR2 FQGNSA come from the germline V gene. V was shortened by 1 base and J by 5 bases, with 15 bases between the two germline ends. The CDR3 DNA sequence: TGTGCCAGCAGCTTAGTCGGGGGGGGCAGAAGAAACACCATATATTTT. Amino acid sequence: CASSLVGGGRRNTIYF.

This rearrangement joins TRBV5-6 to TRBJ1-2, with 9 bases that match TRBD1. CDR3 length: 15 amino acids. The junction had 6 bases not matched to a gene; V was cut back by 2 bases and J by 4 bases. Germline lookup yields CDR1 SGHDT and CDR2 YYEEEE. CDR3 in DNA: TGTGCCAGCAGCTTTAGGGACAGGGATGGCTATGGCTACACCTTC. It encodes CASSFRDRDGYGYTF.